The sequence of this T cell receptor (beta chain) was determined in a study of T cells in tuberculosis. Cells were sorted from thawed PBMC rested overnight and stained with GMM-loaded CD1B tetramer, viability dye and anti-CD3. The lipid loaded on the CD1B tetramers was C32 glucose monomycolate from Rhodococcus equi. From each donor, roughly 99,000 tetramer-negative cells were sorted. Findings and caveats of the study: The stringent gate may have excluded weak CD1B-GMM tetramer binders.

Trimming removed 6 bases from V and 5 bases from J, with 14 bases in between. Germline CDR1 and CDR2: SQVTM and ANQGSEA. The CDR3 runs 12 residues. Chain pairing is unknown; alpha and beta were sequenced separately. Clones were read by immunoSEQ multiplex PCR, and TCRdb kept only the in-frame ones, dropping some. The data contain 60,000 or so clones, roughly 79% of them singletons. Material for sequencing was CD1b-GMM tetramer-negative cells sorted from PBMCs. This chain links TRBV29-1 with TRBJ2-7; possibly TRBD2 for D (6 bases). This TCR was recovered from an adult woman with latent tuberculosis. DNA for the CDR3: TGCAGCGTGCCCCTCGGCGGGGACGAGCAGTACTTC. This sequence encodes CSVPLGGDEQYF.